This T cell receptor beta chain was captured by sequencing in a study of blood T cell repertoires in COVID-19. Study-wide context: Material from acute and convalescent COVID-19 was sourced from the United States, Italy and Spain. Sources were T cells, B-cell-depleted T cells, or PBMCs; the material itself was cDNA or gDNA.

Authors' data handling: Amplification of reference gene primers was used by the study to estimate nucleated cell counts. Here immunoSEQ multiplex PCR was the method, and the copy in TCRdb shows in-frame clones only, minus some. V and J calls and clone size come straight from that table; D and trimming were deduced from the DNA. The table includes about 99,000 clones, roughly 83% detected once. Germline CDR1 reads SGHRS; CDR2 reads YFSETQ. The CDR3 sequence is 16 residues long. The junction had 8 bases not matched to a gene; V was cut back by 0 bases and J by 8 bases. What was sequenced was peripheral blood. This sequence was found in a woman older than 75 with active or convalescent COVID-19. V and J are TRBV5-1 and TRBJ1-4; the match to TRBD1 covers 9 bases. The DNA for the CDR3 is TGCGCCAGCAGCTTGGAGATGGGACAGGGCCCAGAAAAACTGTTTTTT. Its protein is CASSLEMGQGPEKLFF.